What follows describes a single T cell receptor (beta chain). The antigen is not known. One end of the junction is discordant with germline, which a read error may explain. Sequencing used immunoSEQ multiplex PCR; TCRdb keeps in-frame clones, though not all of them. The table has 100,000 to 120,000 clones, 70% to 90% seen once. These data are taken from a study of cytomegalovirus exposure and HLA in healthy donors. Study context: The 120 validation repertoires matched the 600 to 700 first-cohort repertoires in platform, a later analysis reported. Study-wide findings and caveats: Rarity held for most TCR sequences, but there were some public TCRs that occurred in many donors. In vitro assays verified that three CMV-associated chains recognized CMV antigens specifically.

This clonotype was obtained from a woman aged 18 to 35 in good health and CMV-seropositive. Sequencing input: PBMCs.

CDR3 residues: CASSLGSGGRNTGELFF. As DNA, the CDR3 is TGTGCCAGCAGTTTAGGAAGCGGGGGCCGAAACACCGGGGAGCTGTTTTTT. The J gene is TRBJ2-2, the V gene TRBV13, with 8 bases lining up with TRBD2. The germline CDR1 and CDR2 sequences are PRHDT and FYEKMQ (reference sequence). The CDR3 is 17 amino acids. The whole variable domain, remainder taken from reference TRBV13 and TRBJ2-2, is AAGVIQSPRHLIKEKRETATLKCYPIPRHDTVYWYQQGPGQDPQFLISFYEKMQSDKGSIPDRFSAQQFSDYHSELNMSSLELGDSALYFCASSLGSGGRNTGELFFGEGSRLTVL.